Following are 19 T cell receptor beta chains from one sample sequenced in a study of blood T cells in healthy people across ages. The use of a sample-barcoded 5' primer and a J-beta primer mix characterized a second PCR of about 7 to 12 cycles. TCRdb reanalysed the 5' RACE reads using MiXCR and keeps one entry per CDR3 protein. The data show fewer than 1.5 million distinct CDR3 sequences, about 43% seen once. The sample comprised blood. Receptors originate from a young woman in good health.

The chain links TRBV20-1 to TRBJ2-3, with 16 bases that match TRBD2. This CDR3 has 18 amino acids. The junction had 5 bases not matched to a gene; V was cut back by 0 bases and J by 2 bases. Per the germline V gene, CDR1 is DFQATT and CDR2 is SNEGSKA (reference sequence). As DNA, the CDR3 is TGCAGTGCTAGAGATCCAGGGACTAGCGGGGGGGCCACAGATACGCAGTATTTT. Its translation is CSARDPGTSGGATDTQYF.

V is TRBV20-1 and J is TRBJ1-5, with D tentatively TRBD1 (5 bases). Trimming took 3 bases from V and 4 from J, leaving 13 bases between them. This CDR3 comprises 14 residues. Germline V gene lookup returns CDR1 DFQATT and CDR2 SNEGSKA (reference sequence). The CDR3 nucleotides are TGCAGTGCTAGCCTGGGACGGATGAATCAGCCCCAGCATTTT. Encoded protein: CSASLGRMNQPQHF.

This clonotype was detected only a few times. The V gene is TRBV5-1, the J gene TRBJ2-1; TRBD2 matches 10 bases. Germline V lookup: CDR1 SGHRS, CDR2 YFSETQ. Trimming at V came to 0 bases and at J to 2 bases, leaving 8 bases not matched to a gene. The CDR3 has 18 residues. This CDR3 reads CASSLVPSGSFTYNEQFF. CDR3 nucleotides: TGCGCCAGCAGCTTGGTTCCTAGCGGGAGTTTTACCTACAATGAGCAGTTCTTC.

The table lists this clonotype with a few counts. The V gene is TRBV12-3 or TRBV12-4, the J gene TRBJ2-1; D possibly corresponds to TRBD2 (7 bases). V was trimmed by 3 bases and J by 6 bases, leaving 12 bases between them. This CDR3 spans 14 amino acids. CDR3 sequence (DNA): TGTGCCAGCAGTTTTCGGGGGGCGGTCAATGAGCAGTTCTTC. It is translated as CASSFRGAVNEQFF.

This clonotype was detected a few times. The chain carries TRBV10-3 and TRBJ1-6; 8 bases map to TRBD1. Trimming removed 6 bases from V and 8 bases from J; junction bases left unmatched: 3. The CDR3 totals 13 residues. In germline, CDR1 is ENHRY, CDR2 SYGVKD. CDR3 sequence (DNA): TGTGCCATCAGGGGACAGGACGATTCACCCCTCCACTTT. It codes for CAIRGQDDSPLHF.

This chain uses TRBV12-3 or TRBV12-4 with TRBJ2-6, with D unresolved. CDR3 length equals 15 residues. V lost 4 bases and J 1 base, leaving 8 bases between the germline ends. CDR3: CASSYSTSGANVLTF. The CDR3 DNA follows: TGTGCCAGCAGTTACTCCACTTCTGGGGCCAACGTCCTGACTTTC.

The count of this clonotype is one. CDR3 protein: CSVEDGGLGTGELFF. The CDR3 DNA sequence: TGCAGCGTTGAAGATGGGGGGTTAGGGACCGGGGAGCTGTTTTTT. V gene TRBV29-1 combines with J gene TRBJ2-2; D is perhaps TRBD2 (6 bases). This CDR3 has 15 amino acids. Germline CDR1 reads SQVTM; CDR2 reads ANQGSEA. V lost 0 bases and J 5 bases, leaving 13 bases between the germline ends.

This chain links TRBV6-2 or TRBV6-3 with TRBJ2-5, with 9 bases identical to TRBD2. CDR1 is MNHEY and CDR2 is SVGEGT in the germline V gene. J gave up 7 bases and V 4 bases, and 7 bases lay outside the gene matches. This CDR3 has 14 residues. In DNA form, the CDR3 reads TGTGCCAGCAGTTCGAGCGGGGGGCTTGGGACCCAGTACTTC. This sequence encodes CASSSSGGLGTQYF.

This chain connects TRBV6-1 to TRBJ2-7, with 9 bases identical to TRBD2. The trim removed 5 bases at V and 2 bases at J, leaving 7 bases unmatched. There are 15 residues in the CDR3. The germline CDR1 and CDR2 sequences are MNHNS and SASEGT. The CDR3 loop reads CASSMVAGVTYEQYF. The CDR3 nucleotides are TGTGCCAGCAGTATGGTAGCGGGAGTCACCTACGAGCAGTACTTC.

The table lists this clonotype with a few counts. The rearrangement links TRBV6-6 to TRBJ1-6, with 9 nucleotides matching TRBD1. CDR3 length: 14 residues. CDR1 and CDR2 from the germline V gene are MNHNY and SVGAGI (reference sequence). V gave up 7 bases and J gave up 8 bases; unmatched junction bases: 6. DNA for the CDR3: TGTGCCAGCAATGACAGGGGGATTGATTCACCCCTCCACTTT. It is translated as CASNDRGIDSPLHF.

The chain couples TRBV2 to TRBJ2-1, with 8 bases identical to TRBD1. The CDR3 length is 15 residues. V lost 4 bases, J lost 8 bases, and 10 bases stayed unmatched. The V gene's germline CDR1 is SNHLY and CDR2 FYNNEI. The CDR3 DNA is TGTGCCAGCAGTGCCCAGGGGGCCCGGATGGATGAGCAGTTCTTC. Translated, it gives CASSAQGARMDEQFF.

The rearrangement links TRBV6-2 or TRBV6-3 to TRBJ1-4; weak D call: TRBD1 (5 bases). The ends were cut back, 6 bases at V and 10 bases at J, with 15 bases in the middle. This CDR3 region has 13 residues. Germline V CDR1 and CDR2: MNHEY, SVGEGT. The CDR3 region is CASSRGQEGKLFF. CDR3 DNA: TGTGCCAGCAGCCGCGGACAAGAGGGAAAACTGTTTTTT.

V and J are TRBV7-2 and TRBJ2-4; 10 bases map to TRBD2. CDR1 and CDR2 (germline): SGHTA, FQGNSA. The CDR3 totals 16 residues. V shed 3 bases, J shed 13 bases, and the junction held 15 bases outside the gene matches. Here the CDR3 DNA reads TGTGCCAGCAGCTTCGGACTAGCGGCCTGGGACAATGAGCAGTACTTC. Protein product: CASSFGLAAWDNEQYF.

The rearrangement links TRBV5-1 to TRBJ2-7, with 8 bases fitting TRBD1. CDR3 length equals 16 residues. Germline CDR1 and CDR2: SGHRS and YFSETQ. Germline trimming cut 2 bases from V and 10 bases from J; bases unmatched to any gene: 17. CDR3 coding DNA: TGCGCCAGCAGCTTCGGGGCTGCAGGACAGGGAAAAGAACAGTACTTC. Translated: CASSFGAAGQGKEQYF.

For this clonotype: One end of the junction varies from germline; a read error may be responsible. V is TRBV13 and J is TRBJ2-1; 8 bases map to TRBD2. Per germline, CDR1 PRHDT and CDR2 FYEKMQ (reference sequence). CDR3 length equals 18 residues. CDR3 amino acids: CVSSSLTHAGGPYNEQFF. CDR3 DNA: TGTGTCAGCAGCTCACTAACTCACGCGGGGGGACCCTACAATGAGCAGTTCTTC.

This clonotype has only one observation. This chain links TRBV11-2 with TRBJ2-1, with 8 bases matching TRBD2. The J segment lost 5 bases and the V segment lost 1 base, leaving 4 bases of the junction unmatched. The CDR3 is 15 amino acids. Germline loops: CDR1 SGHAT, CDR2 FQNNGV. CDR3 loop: CASSLGPSGHNEQFF. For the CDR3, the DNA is TGTGCCAGCAGCTTAGGTCCTAGCGGGCACAATGAGCAGTTCTTC.

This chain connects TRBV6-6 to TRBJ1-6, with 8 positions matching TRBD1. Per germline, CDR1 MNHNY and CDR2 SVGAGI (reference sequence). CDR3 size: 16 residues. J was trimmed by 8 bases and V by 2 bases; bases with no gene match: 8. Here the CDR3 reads CASSYRTGSRDSPLHF. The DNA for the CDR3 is TGTGCCAGCAGTTACCGGACAGGGTCGAGGGATTCACCCCTCCACTTT.

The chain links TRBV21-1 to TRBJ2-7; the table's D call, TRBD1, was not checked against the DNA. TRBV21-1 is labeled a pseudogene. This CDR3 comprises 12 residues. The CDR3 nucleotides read TGTGCCAGCACCAGGGACAGATACGAGCAGTACTTC. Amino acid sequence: CASTRDRYEQYF.

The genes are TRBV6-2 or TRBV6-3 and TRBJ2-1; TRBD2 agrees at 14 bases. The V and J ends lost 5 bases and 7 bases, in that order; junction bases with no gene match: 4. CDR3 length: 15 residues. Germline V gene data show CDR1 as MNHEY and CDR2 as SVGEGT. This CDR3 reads CASSRLAGGQNEQFF. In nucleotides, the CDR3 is TGTGCCAGCAGTCGACTAGCGGGGGGGCAGAATGAGCAGTTCTTC.